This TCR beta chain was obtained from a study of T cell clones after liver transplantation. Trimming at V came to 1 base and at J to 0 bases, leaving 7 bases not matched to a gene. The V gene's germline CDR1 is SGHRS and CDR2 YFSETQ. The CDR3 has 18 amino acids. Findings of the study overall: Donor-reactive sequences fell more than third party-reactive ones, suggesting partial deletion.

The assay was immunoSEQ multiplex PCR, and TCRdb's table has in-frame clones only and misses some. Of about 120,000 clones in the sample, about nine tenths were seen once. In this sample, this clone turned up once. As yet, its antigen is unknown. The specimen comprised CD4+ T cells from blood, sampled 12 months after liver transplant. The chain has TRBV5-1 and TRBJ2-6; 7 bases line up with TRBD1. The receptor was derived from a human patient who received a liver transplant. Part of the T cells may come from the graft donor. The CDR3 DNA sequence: TGCGCCAGCAGCTTGTCTCGGGACAGCTTCTCTGGGGCCAACGTCCTGACTTTC. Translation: CASSLSRDSFSGANVLTF.